A selection of T cell receptor beta chains follows, all from one sample in a study of shared clonotypes between healthy human individuals. The protocol was immunoSEQ multiplex PCR, while the TCRdb copy is restricted to in-frame clones and leaves out a portion. There are around 2.1 million clones in the sample; approximately 94% occur only once, and about 1.8% lies in the top ten. What was sequenced was naive CD8+ T cells from PBMCs. The receptors were sampled from a man between 18 and 29 years old in good health. Some clones in this sample may be carry-over from other donors' samples. Both conserved end residues are part of each CDR3. The D gene is left open where the match is weak. Expanded clones get a size class; other rows say once, few or many, or leave the size out.

cdr3_nt | cdr3_aa | v_call | d_call | j_call | clone_size
TGTGCCAGCAGTTTATTTTCTGGGCGGGAGCCCTACAATGAGCAGTTCTTC | CASSLFSGREPYNEQFF | TRBV28 | TRBD2 | TRBJ2-1 | -
TGCGCCAGCAGCCAAGGTCTAGCGGGACCCCGGAATGAGCAGTTCTTC | CASSQGLAGPRNEQFF | TRBV4-1 | TRBD2 | TRBJ2-1 | -
TGTGCCAGCAGAAGACAGGGGGAGTCCTACGAGCAGTACTTC | CASRRQGESYEQYF | TRBV28 | TRBD1 | TRBJ2-7 | -
TGCGCCAGCAGCCCCGGGACAGCGGGGTTTGAGGGTTTCTTT | CASSPGTAGFEGFF | TRBV4-1 | TRBD1 | TRBJ1-1 | -
TGTGCCAGCAGCGCGAGACCGGGACAGGGCTCAGATACGCAGTATTTT | CASSARPGQGSDTQYF | TRBV13 | TRBD1 | TRBJ2-3 | -
TGTGCCAGTACGCTAGCGGGAATTGACGAGCAGTACTTC | CASTLAGIDEQYF | TRBV28 | TRBD2 | TRBJ2-7 | -
TGTGCCAGCAGACCCAATAGCGGGAGAGAGACCCAGTACTTC | CASRPNSGRETQYF | TRBV27 | TRBD2 | TRBJ2-5 | -
TGCAGCGTTTCAGGGTTGGACTATGGCTACACCTTC | CSVSGLDYGYTF | TRBV29-1 | - | TRBJ1-2 | -
TGTGCCAGCAGTCCGACCCCCATCTCGGGGGAGACCCAGTACTTC | CASSPTPISGETQYF | TRBV27 | - | TRBJ2-5 | -
TGTGCCAGCAGTTCGTTTGAAGCTACAGTCTACTATGGCTACACCTTC | CASSSFEATVYYGYTF | TRBV7-9 | - | TRBJ1-2 | once
TGTGCCAGCAGTATCCTCTTAGCGGGAGGGTTCCATGAGCAGTTCTTC | CASSILLAGGFHEQFF | TRBV27 | TRBD2 | TRBJ2-1 | -
TGTGCCAGCAGCTTAATTAGCGGGAGCTCCTACGAGCAGTACTTC | CASSLISGSSYEQYF | TRBV7-9 | TRBD2 | TRBJ2-7 | -
TGTGCCAGCAGCCAGACGTTTCGGGATACGCAGTATTTT | CASSQTFRDTQYF | TRBV14 | - | TRBJ2-3 | -
TGTGCCAGTAGTATACCAGGGGATCGCAATCAGCCCCAGCATTTT | CASSIPGDRNQPQHF | TRBV19 | - | TRBJ1-5 | -
TGTGCCAGCAGCCCCGGGACAGGGTTGGGCCTGGCCGAGCAGTACTTC | CASSPGTGLGLAEQYF | TRBV27 | TRBD1 | TRBJ2-7 | -
TGTGCCAGCAGTTTCCCGGACAGGGGGCGCAGGGGGCAAGAGACCCAGTACTTC | CASSFPDRGRRGQETQYF | TRBV28 | TRBD1 | TRBJ2-5 | -
TGTGCCTGGATAGGTATCGCGGGGAATGAGCAGTTCTTC | CAWIGIAGNEQFF | TRBV30 | - | TRBJ2-1 | -
TGTGCCAGCCGAGGGTACGGGAGCACTGAAGCTTTCTTT | CASRGYGSTEAFF | TRBV27 | - | TRBJ1-1 | once
TGTGCCAGCAGCAACCCGGGACAGGGGGTTGGCTACACCTTC | CASSNPGQGVGYTF | TRBV7-8 | TRBD1 | TRBJ1-2 | -
TGTGCCAGCAGCTTTGGGTCACTAGCGGGAGCCGGGGAGCAGTTCTTC | CASSFGSLAGAGEQFF | TRBV7-8 | TRBD2 | TRBJ2-1 | -
TGCGCCAGCAGCCAAGATTTCCGGACCCGGACCACCGGGGAGCTGTTTTTT | CASSQDFRTRTTGELFF | TRBV4-3 | - | TRBJ2-2 | -
TGTGCCAGCAGTTTCCAGGGACAGAACACAGATACGCAGTATTTT | CASSFQGQNTDTQYF | TRBV28 | TRBD1 | TRBJ2-3 | -
TGTGCCAGCAGCGTAGTCTCTACTTCTGGGGCCAACGTCCTGACTTTC | CASSVVSTSGANVLTF | TRBV9 | - | TRBJ2-6 | -
TGCGCCAGCAGCCAAGGGGGCGAAGAAAAACTGTTTTTT | CASSQGGEEKLFF | TRBV4-1 | - | TRBJ1-4 | few
TGTGCCAGCAGCCCCCCACAGGGGGCTTTGTACGAGCAGTACTTC | CASSPPQGALYEQYF | TRBV13 | TRBD1 | TRBJ2-7 | -
TGTGCCAGCAGCTCGGCCGACAGAGTCTACGAGCAGTACTTC | CASSSADRVYEQYF | TRBV5-5 | - | TRBJ2-7 | -
TGCAGCGTTGAAACTAGCGGGACCGTCGACTACGAGCAGTACTTC | CSVETSGTVDYEQYF | TRBV29-1 | TRBD2 | TRBJ2-7 | -
TGCGCCAGCAGCTCCAGGGGTGGCACCGGGGAGCTGTTTTTT | CASSSRGGTGELFF | TRBV5-1 | - | TRBJ2-2 | -
TGTGCCAGCAGCTTAGCGCAGAACTATGGCTACACCTTC | CASSLAQNYGYTF | TRBV7-9 | - | TRBJ1-2 | -
TGTGCCAGCAGCCTAGGGAGCAATGAGCAGTTCTTC | CASSLGSNEQFF | TRBV11-2 | - | TRBJ2-1 | -
TGCGCCAGCAGCCATATTCTAAGTTCTGATGGCTACACCTTC | CASSHILSSDGYTF | TRBV4-1 | - | TRBJ1-2 | once